This passage covers 13 T cell receptor beta chains from one sample sequenced in a study of vaccination and CD4 T cells after COVID-19. Treatment denoted: roughly 10-day PBMC culture with coronavirus spike peptide pools or control peptides (ViraFEST assay). For these TCRs, the target antigens are not known. An Oncomine TCR Beta short-read assay was used to sequence the DNA from cultured CD4+ T cells. One entry per CDR3 protein, called by TCRdb with MiXCR from the PCR reads. The sample has 15,000 to 20,000 distinct CDR3 sequences, approximately 55% seen once; the top ten hold approximately 9.1%. The sequenced sample was CD4+ T cells from blood, cultured in vitro. These receptors originate from a human donor who had recovered from COVID-19.

CDR3 sequence (DNA): TGCGCCACCGGCCGGGGGGGGAACACTGAAGCTTTCTTT. Translating it yields CATGRGGNTEAFF. This sequence joins TRBV5-1 and TRBJ1-1; tentative D call: TRBD1 (5 bases). V was trimmed by 9 bases and J by 1 base, leaving 13 bases between them. This CDR3 is 13 amino acids long. In germline, CDR1 is SGHRS, CDR2 YFSETQ.

The chain employs TRBV5-6 and TRBJ1-5; TRBD1 matches 8 bases. Germline V gene lookup returns CDR1 SGHDT and CDR2 YYEEEE. Trimming at V came to 4 bases and at J to 2 bases, leaving 5 bases not matched to a gene. The CDR3 runs 15 residues. The DNA of the CDR3 is TGTGCCAGCAGCCGCGGACAGGGCGGCAATCAGCCCCAGCATTTT. Amino acids: CASSRGQGGNQPQHF.

The sample holds a few counts of this clonotype. The gene calls are TRBV7-2 and TRBJ2-5; 16 bases match TRBD2. This CDR3 comprises 15 residues. The trim removed 5 bases at V and 5 bases at J, leaving 2 bases unmatched. Germline V gives CDR1 SGHTA, CDR2 FQGNSA. The CDR3 region has the DNA TGTGCCAGCAGCCGGGGACTAGCGGGAGGGGAGACCCAGTACTTC. Encoded protein: CASSRGLAGGETQYF.

This clonotype was seen a handful of times. This sequence joins TRBV12-3 or TRBV12-4 and TRBJ1-6; no clear D gene. The CDR3 consists of 13 residues. With 6 bases removed from V and 8 bases from J, the gap between germline ends came to 11 bases. This chain's CDR3 is CASSYTFDSPLHF. CDR3 bases: TGTGCCAGCAGCTATACTTTTGATTCACCCCTCCACTTT.

This clonotype showed up just once. The chain links TRBV10-3 to TRBJ1-4, with D possibly being TRBD1 (6 bases). Germline V gene lookup returns CDR1 ENHRY and CDR2 SYGVKD. Trimming cost V 6 bases and J 7 bases, with 15 bases left between them. There are 14 residues in the CDR3. The DNA for the CDR3 is TGTGCCATCAGCGGCGGGGGCGATGGTGAAAAACTGTTTTTT. Its translation: CAISGGGDGEKLFF.

The chain recombines TRBV7-3 with TRBJ2-5; D unresolved. The CDR3 extends over 14 amino acids. V dropped 5 bases and J dropped 5 bases, with 15 bases sitting between them. Germline CDR1 SGHTA, CDR2 FQGTGA. CDR3 sequence (DNA): TGTGCCAGCAGCCCAATGGGGTCCACGGAGACCCAGTACTTC. It encodes CASSPMGSTETQYF.

V gene TRBV20-1 combines with J gene TRBJ2-7, with no clear D. The CDR3 runs 11 residues. Germline V lookup: CDR1 DFQATT, CDR2 SNEGSKA (reference sequence). Trimming left V 3 bases short and J 6 bases short, with 9 bases between. The CDR3 region is CSARLVAEQYF. The DNA of the CDR3 is TGCAGTGCTAGGCTAGTGGCCGAGCAGTACTTC.

This rearrangement joins TRBV27 to TRBJ2-5, with D perhaps TRBD1 (5 bases). Germline-derived CDR1 and CDR2 are MNHEY and SMNVEV (reference sequence). The CDR3 length is 16 residues. The V end lost 0 bases, the J end lost 5 bases, and 16 bases lay between the germline ends. CDR3 sequence: CASSLSRWGAEETQYF. The DNA of the CDR3 is TGTGCCAGCAGTTTATCTAGGTGGGGCGCAGAGGAGACCCAGTACTTC.

A few counts support this clonotype. The J gene is TRBJ1-1, the V gene TRBV5-5; D remains ambiguous. The CDR3 covers 12 residues. Looked up from germline, CDR1 is SGHKS and CDR2 is YYEKEE (reference sequence). Between the trimmed V and J ends, which lost 2 bases and 4 bases, there was a span of 6 bases. The DNA for the CDR3 is TGTGCCAGCAGCTTTCGGGGCACTGAAGCTTTCTTT. Translating gives CASSFRGTEAFF.

The V gene is TRBV30, the J gene TRBJ1-5; D might be TRBD1 (5 bases). V lost 0 bases, J lost 2 bases, and 8 bases lay in between. The CDR3 sequence is 14 residues long. Germline-derived CDR1 and CDR2 are GTSNPN and SVGIG (reference sequence). The CDR3 loop reads CAWSVLGGNQPQHF. The CDR3 region has the DNA TGTGCCTGGAGTGTATTAGGGGGCAATCAGCCCCAGCATTTT.

In DNA form, the CDR3 reads TGTGCCAGCAGTTTAAGCCTCTACCAAGAGACCCAGTACTTC. Amino acids: CASSLSLYQETQYF. This chain links TRBV28 with TRBJ2-5; D ambiguous. The germline CDR1 and CDR2 sequences are MDHEN and SYDVKM. Trimming stripped 2 bases from V and 0 bases from J, with 7 bases between. There are 14 residues in the CDR3.

The chain has TRBV7-2 and TRBJ2-5, with a tentative D call TRBD2 (5 bases). The CDR3 is 13 amino acids. Trimming removed 5 bases at V and 5 bases at J, with 12 bases between. The germline V gene encodes CDR1 SGHTA and CDR2 FQGNSA. Written as DNA, the CDR3 is TGTGCCAGCAGCCCAGTAACGGGGGAGACCCAGTACTTC. It translates to CASSPVTGETQYF.

In its sample, this clonotype was seen a few times. The rearrangement uses TRBV2 and TRBJ1-5; D may be TRBD1 (5 bases). Looked up from germline, CDR1 is SNHLY and CDR2 is FYNNEI. CDR3 length: 14 residues. V was clipped by 4 bases and J by 5 bases, with 12 bases between them. CDR3 sequence (DNA): TGTGCCAGCAGTGGAGACAGAGTATATCAGCCCCAGCATTTT. This translates into CASSGDRVYQPQHF.